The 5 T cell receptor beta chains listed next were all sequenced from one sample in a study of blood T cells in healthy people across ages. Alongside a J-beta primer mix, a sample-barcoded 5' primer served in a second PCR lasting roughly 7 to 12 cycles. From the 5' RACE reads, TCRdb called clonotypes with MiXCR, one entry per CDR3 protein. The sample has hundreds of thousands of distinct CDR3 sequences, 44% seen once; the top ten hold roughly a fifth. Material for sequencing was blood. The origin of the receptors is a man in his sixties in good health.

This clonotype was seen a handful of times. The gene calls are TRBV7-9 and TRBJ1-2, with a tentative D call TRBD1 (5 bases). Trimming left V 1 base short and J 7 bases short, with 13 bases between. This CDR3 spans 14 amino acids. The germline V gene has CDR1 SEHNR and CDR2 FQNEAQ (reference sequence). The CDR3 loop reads CASSLGTTQGGYTF. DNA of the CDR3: TGTGCCAGCAGCTTAGGCACAACCCAGGGTGGCTACACCTTC.

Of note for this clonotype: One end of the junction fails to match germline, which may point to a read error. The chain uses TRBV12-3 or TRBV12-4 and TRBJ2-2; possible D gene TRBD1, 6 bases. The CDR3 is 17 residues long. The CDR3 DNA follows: TGTGCCAGCAGAGGGGGAACAGGCCAGACGAACGCCGGGGAGCTGTTTTTT. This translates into CASRGGTGQTNAGELFF.

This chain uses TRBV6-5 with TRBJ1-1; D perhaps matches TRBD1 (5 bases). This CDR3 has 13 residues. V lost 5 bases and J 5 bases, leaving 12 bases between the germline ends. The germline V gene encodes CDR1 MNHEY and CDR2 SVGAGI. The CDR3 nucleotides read TGTGCCAGCAGTGACGGGGGGAGTACTGAAGCTTTCTTT. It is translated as CASSDGGSTEAFF.

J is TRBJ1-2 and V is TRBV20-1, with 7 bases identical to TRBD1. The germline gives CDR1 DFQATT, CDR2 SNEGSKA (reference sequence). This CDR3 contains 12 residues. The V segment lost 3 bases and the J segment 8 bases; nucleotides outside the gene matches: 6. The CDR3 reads CSASLTGIGYTF. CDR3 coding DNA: TGCAGTGCTAGTCTGACAGGGATAGGCTACACCTTC.

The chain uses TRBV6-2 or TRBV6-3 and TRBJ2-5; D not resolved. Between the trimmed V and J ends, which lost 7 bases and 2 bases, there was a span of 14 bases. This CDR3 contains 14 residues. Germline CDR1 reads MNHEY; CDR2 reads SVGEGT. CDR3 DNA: TGTGCCAGCACCCACCAAAGGGTTCAAGAGACCCAGTACTTC. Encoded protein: CASTHQRVQETQYF.